Listed below are T cell receptor beta chains from one sample, sequenced in a study of T cell responses to AZD1222 COVID-19 vaccine. Assay used: immunoSEQ multiplex PCR; TCRdb lists only in-frame clones, some missing. The profile shows 150,000 to 200,000 clones, about 89% of them singletons. Here the sequenced sample was peripheral blood, taken on day 0 of AZD1222 vaccination. The receptors derive from an adult in good health. Each CDR3 is given with its conserved first and last residue. The D gene is left open where the match is weak. The listing skips clone size in some rows; elsewhere it reads once, few, many or a size class.

cdr3_aa,cdr3_nt,v_call,d_call,j_call,clone_size
CASSQSTSSYEQYF,TGCGCCAGCAGCCAATCGACTAGCTCCTACGAGCAGTACTTC,TRBV4-3,-,TRBJ2-7,-
CASSSTGVGGYTF,TGTGCCAGCAGCTCCACAGGGGTTGGAGGCTACACCTTC,TRBV5-8,TRBD1,TRBJ1-2,-
CASRDGPTDTQYF,TGTGCCAGCCGGGACGGCCCCACAGATACGCAGTATTTT,TRBV28,-,TRBJ2-3,-
CASRASGEETQYF,TGTGCCAGCAGGGCTAGCGGGGAAGAGACCCAGTACTTC,TRBV6-5,TRBD2,TRBJ2-5,-
CASSDSFGTTDTQYF,TGTGCCAGCAGTGACTCCTTCGGGACCACAGATACGCAGTATTTT,TRBV6-4,-,TRBJ2-3,-
CASSPPVADTQYF,TGTGCCAGCTCACCACCCGTAGCAGATACGCAGTATTTT,TRBV18,-,TRBJ2-3,-
CASRVPGQGEGYTF,TGTGCCAGCAGGGTTCCGGGACAGGGGGAGGGCTACACCTTC,TRBV2,TRBD1,TRBJ1-2,-
CASSSNGNGYTF,TGTGCCAGCAGCTCGAACGGAAATGGCTACACCTTC,TRBV7-3,-,TRBJ1-2,-
CATGQQLIPNTEAFF,TGTGCCACCGGACAGCAACTAATTCCTAACACTGAAGCTTTCTTT,TRBV30,-,TRBJ1-1,-
CASSSSNWNNYGYTF,TGTGCCAGCAGTTCCTCTAATTGGAACAACTATGGCTACACCTTC,TRBV27,-,TRBJ1-2,few
CATSNPQPFSSSTDTQYF,TGTGCCACCAGTAACCCGCAGCCTTTCTCCTCTAGCACAGATACGCAGTATTTT,TRBV24-1,-,TRBJ2-3,once